A selection of T cell receptor beta chains follows, all from one sample in a study of blood T cell repertoires in COVID-19. The data were produced by immunoSEQ multiplex PCR, yet TCRdb's version contains in-frame clones alone and is incomplete. The sample lists 290,000 or so clones, about four fifths seen once, with around 5% in the top ten. Material: PBMCs or T cells enriched from blood (not recorded which). These receptors all stem from a man in his forties who had been exposed to COVID-19. Each CDR3 is given with its conserved first and last residue. D genes are given only for firm matches. Size values are once, few and many counts, or a class for expanded clones, and some rows have none.

D gene	J gene	V gene	clone size	CDR3 DNA	CDR3 protein
NA	TRBJ2-7	TRBV7-9	NA	TGTGCCAGCACCCAGTGGGGGGTTGGCGAGCAGTACTTC	CASTQWGVGEQYF
NA	TRBJ1-1	TRBV9	NA	TGTGCCAGCAGCGATGGACAACCTGAAGCTTTCTTT	CASSDGQPEAFF
NA	TRBJ1-5	TRBV7-9	NA	TGTGCCAGCAGCCTGCTGACAGGAGATAGCAATCAGCCCCAGCATTTT	CASSLLTGDSNQPQHF
NA	TRBJ1-5	TRBV24-1	NA	TGTGCCACGGCAGGGGTATTCAATCAGCCCCAGCATTTT	CATAGVFNQPQHF
NA	TRBJ2-3	TRBV7-3	NA	TGTGCCAGCAGCTTAGGCCTAGGTCCTAGCACAGATACGCAGTATTTT	CASSLGLGPSTDTQYF
NA	TRBJ2-4	TRBV6-1	NA	TGTGCCAGCAGTGACGAAATTTTGTCGGGCATTCAGTACTTC	CASSDEILSGIQYF
TRBD1	TRBJ2-7	TRBV27	NA	TGTGCCAGCAGTTCAGACGAACCGGGACAGGATTACGAGCAGTACTTC	CASSSDEPGQDYEQYF
NA	TRBJ1-2	TRBV7-9	NA	TGTGCCAGCACCTCTGACAGGACCCATGGCTACACCTTC	CASTSDRTHGYTF
TRBD2	TRBJ2-1	TRBV10-2	NA	TGCGCCAGCAGGGAGGAGACTAGCGGGAGAAATGAGCAGTTCTTC	CASREETSGRNEQFF
TRBD1	TRBJ1-3	TRBV27	NA	TGTGCCAGCAGACCCCTGGATAGGGGACAGGGAAACACCATATATTTT	CASRPLDRGQGNTIYF
NA	TRBJ2-7	TRBV6-5	NA	TGTGCCAGCAGTTACTCGAAAGCGGCCTGGTACGAGCAGTACTTC	CASSYSKAAWYEQYF
NA	TRBJ1-4	TRBV19	NA	TGTGCCAGTAGTATAACAGCCAACTTAGATGAAAAACTGTTTTTT	CASSITANLDEKLFF
TRBD2	TRBJ2-1	TRBV7-9	once	TGTGCCAGCAGCTTTCTAGCGGGAGGAACCTACGAGCAGTTCTTC	CASSFLAGGTYEQFF
NA	TRBJ2-1	TRBV3-1/TRBV3-2	few	TGTGCCAGCAGCCAAGATAAACAGGTCCTGGGTAATGAGCAGTTCTTC	CASSQDKQVLGNEQFF
NA	TRBJ2-7	TRBV27	NA	TGTGCCAGCAGTGTGACCGCTGGGACTTACTCCTACGAGCAGTACTTC	CASSVTAGTYSYEQYF
TRBD2	TRBJ2-7	TRBV19	many	TGTGCCAGTAGCTATAGGACTAGCGGTTCCTACGAGCAGTACTTC	CASSYRTSGSYEQYF
TRBD2	TRBJ2-1	TRBV12-5	few	TGTGCTAGTGGTTTCATAGCGGGAAATTACAATGAGCAGTTCTTC	CASGFIAGNYNEQFF
NA	TRBJ1-4	TRBV14	NA	TGTGCCAGCAGCCAAGTGAACAGCTTACATAATGAAAAACTGTTTTTT	CASSQVNSLHNEKLFF
NA	TRBJ1-3	TRBV12-3/TRBV12-4	once	TGTGCCAGCGGCGGTACTCTTGGAAACACCATATATTTT	CASGGTLGNTIYF
NA	TRBJ1-5	TRBV6-4	NA	TGTGCCAGCAGGCGGGTGGGCAATCAGCCCCAGCATTTT	CASRRVGNQPQHF
TRBD2	TRBJ2-5	TRBV14	NA	TGTGCCAGCAGCCAGGAGCGGGAGTGGGAGACCCAGTACTTC	CASSQEREWETQYF
NA	TRBJ1-5	TRBV4-1	NA	TGCGCCAGCAGCCAAGAGGCCCTCCAGGAACAGCCCCAGCATTTT	CASSQEALQEQPQHF
NA	TRBJ1-1	TRBV21-1	NA	TGTGCCAGCAGCCCAGGGGGTTGGAGCACTGAAGCTTTCTTT	CASSPGGWSTEAFF
NA	TRBJ2-1	TRBV7-2	NA	TGTGCCAGCAGCTTACAGGGAATTGGGCCGTTCTTC	CASSLQGIGPFF
NA	TRBJ2-7	TRBV15	NA	TGTGCCACCAGCAAGGGGAACTACGAGCAGTACTTC	CATSKGNYEQYF
NA	TRBJ2-1	TRBV6-5	NA	TGTGCCAGCAGTTATCCCGGGGAGCAGTTCTTC	CASSYPGEQFF
NA	TRBJ2-6	TRBV3-1/TRBV3-2	NA	TGTGCCAGCAGCCAACGGGGATTCACCTCTGGGGCCAACGTCCTGACTTTC	CASSQRGFTSGANVLTF
NA	TRBJ1-5	TRBV2	NA	TGTGCCAGCAGCCCCGGACAGAACAGCAATCAGCCCCAGCATTTT	CASSPGQNSNQPQHF
NA	TRBJ2-5	TRBV5-4	NA	TGTGCCAGCCATGCCCCAACTAGCCCAGAGACCCAGTACTTC	CASHAPTSPETQYF
NA	TRBJ2-3	TRBV3-1/TRBV3-2	NA	TGTGCCAGCAGCCAGAGAGATACGCAGTATTTT	CASSQRDTQYF
TRBD2	TRBJ2-1	TRBV10-3	NA	TGTGCCATCAGGACTAGCGGGAGGAGTAGTGAGCAGTTCTTC	CAIRTSGRSSEQFF
TRBD1	TRBJ1-6	TRBV5-4	once	TGTGCCAGCAGCTTGGACTTAGTGGGACAGGGGATGGAAAATTCACCCCTCCACTTT	CASSLDLVGQGMENSPLHF
NA	TRBJ2-1	TRBV2	NA	TGTGCCAGCAGTGTGGGGAGCTACAATGAGCAGTTCTTC	CASSVGSYNEQFF
TRBD2	TRBJ2-3	TRBV29-1	NA	TGCAGTCAGCGGGGCGGAGACACAGATACGCAGTATTTT	CSQRGGDTDTQYF
NA	TRBJ1-1	TRBV12-3/TRBV12-4	NA	TGTGCCAGTACTACAGGGATTAGGACTGAAGCTTTCTTT	CASTTGIRTEAFF
NA	TRBJ1-1	TRBV19	NA	TGTGCCAGTAGTATGGGCTACTTGGTGAACACTGAAGCTTTCTTT	CASSMGYLVNTEAFF
TRBD2	TRBJ2-1	TRBV10-1	NA	TGCGCCAGCAGTGAGTCGCGAGCGGGAAAGCAGTTCTTC	CASSESRAGKQFF
NA	TRBJ2-5	TRBV7-3	NA	TGTGCCAGCAGCTTAATTCCGGGAGAGACCCAGTACTTC	CASSLIPGETQYF
TRBD2	TRBJ2-1	TRBV9	few	TGTGCCAGCAGCGTAGGCCAGCGGGAGTACAATGAGCAGTTCTTC	CASSVGQREYNEQFF
TRBD2	TRBJ2-3	TRBV5-1	once	TGCGCCAGCAGCTCTGGGACTAGCGCTGATACGCAGTATTTT	CASSSGTSADTQYF
TRBD1	TRBJ1-5	TRBV19	NA	TGTGCCAGTAGTCTCTGGACAGGGGATCAGCCCCAGCATTTT	CASSLWTGDQPQHF
NA	TRBJ1-1	TRBV4-2	once	TGTGCCAGCAGCCAAGGGGCCCGATCAGGGGCGGACACTGAAGCTTTCTTT	CASSQGARSGADTEAFF
TRBD2	TRBJ2-3	TRBV5-1	NA	TGCGCCCCTCACCGACTAGCGGGCTCCACAGATACGCAGTATTTT	CAPHRLAGSTDTQYF
TRBD1	TRBJ2-7	TRBV11-3	NA	TGTGCCAGCAGCTCAGTCGGACAGGCCTCCTACGAGCAGTACTTC	CASSSVGQASYEQYF
NA	TRBJ2-5	TRBV6-1	NA	TGTGCCAGCAGTGAAGCGTCGGGCACTAGCCCTAGAGAGACCCAGTACTTC	CASSEASGTSPRETQYF
NA	TRBJ2-3	TRBV2	NA	TGTGCCAGCAGGCCCGGGACTTTTGCCACAGATACGCAGTATTTT	CASRPGTFATDTQYF
NA	TRBJ1-3	TRBV5-1	NA	TGCGCCAGCAGGATTACAGCTTCTGGAAACACCATATATTTT	CASRITASGNTIYF
TRBD1	TRBJ1-2	TRBV7-3	NA	TGTGCCAGCAGCTCCTACGGGACAGAGAATGGCTACACCTTC	CASSSYGTENGYTF
NA	TRBJ1-2	TRBV29-1	NA	TGCAGCGTTTACAACAGGGATTTCTATGGCTACACCTTC	CSVYNRDFYGYTF
NA	TRBJ1-5	TRBV12-3/TRBV12-4	once	TGTGCCAGCAGTTACACAGAATATCAGCCCCAGCATTTT	CASSYTEYQPQHF
NA	TRBJ1-1	TRBV5-4	NA	TGTGCCAGCAGTTACCTCGGCGGGGACACTGAAGCTTTCTTT	CASSYLGGDTEAFF